This T cell receptor beta chain was sequenced for a study of blood T cell repertoires in COVID-19. Study at large: Material from acute and convalescent COVID-19 was sourced from the United States, Italy and Spain.

This clone was observed a few times. The germline V gene has CDR1 SGHKS and CDR2 YYEKEE (reference sequence). The CDR3 sequence is 15 residues long. V was shortened by 4 bases and J by 4 bases, with 18 bases between the two germline ends. Authors' processing steps: Quantification of nucleated cells was approximated via reference gene primer amplification. Sequencing was performed with immunoSEQ multiplex PCR; in TCRdb, only in-frame clones are kept and a portion is missing. That table supplies the V and J calls and clone size; D and trimming were determined from the DNA. This table has around 400,000 clones, 85% to 90% appearing once.

The genes are TRBV5-5 and TRBJ2-7; D is possibly TRBD1 (6 bases). The sample taken for sequencing was PBMCs or T cells enriched from blood (not recorded which). The clonotype comes from a woman between 25 and 40 years old who had recovered from COVID-19. The CDR3 bases are TGTGCCAGCAGCCGTTCCGGGACAAATCATTACGAGCAGTACTTC. Residues: CASSRSGTNHYEQYF.